This TCR beta chain comes out of a study of cytomegalovirus exposure and HLA in healthy donors. Findings and caveats of the study: In a later analysis, donors in an Asian-associated ancestry cluster reportedly had fewer N-insertions in productive TCRs than the cohort mean. Differences between HLA loci emerged in a later analysis of TCR association rates, with DRB1 most and HLA-C fewest. Exclusion applied to some V segments, including TRBV6-2 and TRBV6-3, as they were indistinguishable.

Germline V gene lookup returns CDR1 PRHDT and CDR2 FYEKMQ (reference sequence). The CDR3 extends over 19 amino acids. V was trimmed by 2 bases and J by 1 base, leaving 24 bases between them. About this clone itself: What it recognizes is unknown.

Primers for the PCR totalled 60 Vbeta and 13 Jbeta. The repertoire was sequenced with immunoSEQ multiplex PCR; TCRdb's copy has only in-frame clones and lacks some. The profile shows 210,000 or so clones, 70% to 80% of them singletons. This receptor was obtained from a middle-aged man in good health and CMV-seronegative. The J gene is TRBJ2-7, the V gene TRBV13; D may be TRBD1 (6 bases). The specimen sequenced was PBMCs. The CDR3 nucleotides read TGTGCCAGCAGCTTAACCGGGACAAGGTCGGGAACCCTATCCTACGAGCAGTACTTC. Translated, it gives CASSLTGTRSGTLSYEQYF.